This T cell receptor (beta chain) was identified during a study of response to subunit inactivated influenza vaccine. TCRdb analysed the RT-PCR reads with MiXCR anew, one entry per CDR3 protein. The sample yields about 480,000 distinct CDR3 sequences, 25% seen once. The CDR3 is made up of 16 amino acids. The ends were cut back, 2 bases at V and 3 bases at J, with 14 bases in the middle. CDR1 and CDR2 from the germline V gene are SGHRS and YFSETQ. Sequenced material: CD4+ T cells sorted from PBMCs, taken 5 days after vaccination. The TCR comes from a man aged 50 or older who received an inactivated influenza vaccine. This chain joins TRBV5-1 and TRBJ2-2, with D possibly being TRBD1 or TRBD2 (5 bases each). CDR3 DNA: TGCGCCAGCAGCTTACCGGGACGGGTCGACACCGGGGAGCTGTTTTTT. Amino acids: CASSLPGRVDTGELFF.